This T cell receptor (beta chain) stems from a study of cytomegalovirus exposure and HLA in healthy donors. PCR involved 60 Vbeta and 13 Jbeta primers. The repertoire was sequenced with immunoSEQ multiplex PCR; TCRdb's copy has only in-frame clones and lacks some. Of nearly 200,000 clones listed, 70% to 80% were seen once; the top ten hold approximately 0.39%. Trimming took off 6 bases at V and 0 bases at J, with 8 bases between the two ends. Germline V gene data show CDR1 as MNHEY and CDR2 as SMNVEV (reference sequence). The CDR3 runs 13 residues. This TCR was recovered from a male donor in good health and CMV-seropositive. The chain employs TRBV27 and TRBJ1-2; possible D gene TRBD1, 6 bases. The sequencing input was PBMCs. CDR3 sequence (DNA): TGTGCCAGCAGGTACAGGGCTAACTATGGCTACACCTTC. Protein sequence: CASRYRANYGYTF.